The 22 T cell receptor beta chains listed next were all sequenced from one sample in a study of OX40 agonist ivuxolimab in advanced cancers. Generated by immunoSEQ multiplex PCR, the TCRdb table keeps only in-frame clones and is missing some. This sample yields 25,000 to 30,000 clones, of which around three quarters are seen a single time; roughly 15% belongs to the top ten. The sequencing used CD4+ or CD8+ T cells sorted from blood, collected in a trial of the OX40 agonist ivuxolimab. The source is an adult with an advanced solid tumor such as melanoma, head and neck, liver or kidney cancer.

The CDR3 protein is CASSFPGTSYNEQFF. For the CDR3, the DNA is TGTGCCAGCAGCTTCCCCGGGACTAGCTACAATGAGCAGTTCTTC. The chain has TRBV7-9 and TRBJ2-1, with 8 bases aligning to TRBD2. Germline CDR1 SEHNR, CDR2 FQNEAQ (reference sequence). The CDR3 is 15 residues long. V lost 3 bases to trimming and J lost 3 bases; unmatched junction nucleotides: 4. The variable domain in full, with the rest retrieved from reference TRBV7-9 and TRBJ2-1, is DTGVSQNPRHKITKRGQNVTFRCDPISEHNRLYWYRQTLGQGPEFLTYFQNEAQLEKSRLLSDRFSAERPKGSFSTLEIQRTEQGDSAMYLCASSFPGTSYNEQFFGPGTRLTVL.

V usage is TRBV19 and J usage is TRBJ1-4, with a tentative D call TRBD1 (5 bases). Germline V CDR1 and CDR2: LNHDA, SQIVND (reference sequence). The V end lost 4 bases, the J end lost 0 bases, and 12 bases lay between the germline ends. CDR3 size: 16 residues. CDR3 sequence: CASSSSRDATNEKLFF. DNA of the CDR3: TGTGCCAGTAGTAGTTCTCGGGACGCAACTAATGAAAAACTGTTTTTT.

This chain connects TRBV19 to TRBJ1-1; no definite D call. Germline V lookup: CDR1 LNHDA, CDR2 SQIVND (reference sequence). The V end lost 3 bases, the J end lost 3 bases, and 8 bases lay between the germline ends. The CDR3 totals 13 residues. Here the CDR3 reads CASSISGYTEAFF. CDR3 bases: TGTGCCAGTAGTATTTCGGGGTACACTGAAGCTTTCTTT.

The J gene is TRBJ2-5, the V gene TRBV2; no definite D call. CDR1 and CDR2 (germline): SNHLY, FYNNEI. The CDR3 spans 11 residues. Trimming took off 10 bases at V and 2 bases at J, with 8 bases between the two ends. CDR3 DNA: TGTGCCAACGGAGTTCAAGAGACCCAGTACTTC. Amino acid sequence: CANGVQETQYF.

The genes are TRBV6-6 and TRBJ1-2; 8 bases match TRBD1. CDR3 size: 15 residues. CDR1 is MNHNY, CDR2 SVGAGI, per germline (reference sequence). The junction had 10 bases not matched to a gene; V was cut back by 6 bases and J by 4 bases. In DNA, the CDR3 is TGTGCCAGCAGCCCCAGGGGGCTGGGAGGCTATGGCTACACCTTC. The encoded protein is CASSPRGLGGYGYTF.

The CDR3 sequence: CASSLSPGRVNEQYF. In DNA form, the CDR3 reads TGTGCCAGCAGCTTGAGCCCGGGACGTGTGAACGAGCAGTACTTC. The rearrangement joins TRBV5-4 to TRBJ2-7, with D perhaps matching TRBD1 or TRBD2 (5 bases each). Germline V gene sequence: CDR1 SGHNT, CDR2 YYREEE (reference sequence). CDR3 length: 15 residues. V was clipped by 1 base and J by 5 bases, with 16 bases between them.

This clone has a single count. The V and J genes are TRBV27 and TRBJ1-2; D may be TRBD1 (5 bases). Germline V CDR1 and CDR2: MNHEY, SMNVEV (reference sequence). V shed 5 bases and J shed 5 bases, with 12 bases lying between them. The CDR3 contains 13 residues. The chain's CDR3 is CASSPNPGYGYTF. CDR3 nucleotides: TGTGCCAGCAGTCCAAATCCAGGGTATGGCTACACCTTC.

Here the CDR3 reads CASSRRGETSTDTQYF. DNA for the CDR3: TGTGCCAGCAGCCGAAGGGGGGAAACCAGCACAGATACGCAGTATTTT. The chain carries TRBV7-2 and TRBJ2-3; tentatively, D is TRBD1 or TRBD2 (6 bases each). This CDR3 region has 16 residues. CDR1 and CDR2 from the germline V gene are SGHTA and FQGNSA. The V and J ends lost 5 bases and 0 bases respectively, with 15 bases between them. The full variable domain, in which reference TRBV7-2 and TRBJ2-3 provide the parts outside the CDR3, is GAGVSQSPSNKVTEKGKDVELRCDPISGHTALYWYRQSLGQGLEFLIYFQGNSAPDKSGLPSDRFSAERTGGSVSTLTIQRTQQEDSAVYLCASSRRGETSTDTQYFGPGTRLTVL.

This clone has just a few counts. The chain employs TRBV29-1 and TRBJ1-2; possibly TRBD1 for D (6 bases). Germline V gene lookup returns CDR1 SQVTM and CDR2 ANQGSEA. The CDR3 consists of 11 residues. Trimming removed 2 bases from V and 8 bases from J, with 9 bases in between. CDR3 loop: CSVEWGRGYTF. DNA of the CDR3: TGCAGCGTTGAATGGGGGCGCGGCTACACCTTC. Supplemented by reference TRBV29-1 and TRBJ1-2, the full variable domain reads SAVISQKPSRDICQRGTSLTIQCQVDSQVTMMFWYRQQPGQSLTLIATANQGSEATYESGFVIDKFPISRPNLTFSTLTVSNMSPEDSSIYLCSVEWGRGYTFGSGTRLTVV.

The chain couples TRBV29-1 to TRBJ1-1; 9 bases align to TRBD1. The CDR3 contains 13 residues. Germline CDR1 SQVTM, CDR2 ANQGSEA. V was clipped by 4 bases and J by 0 bases; unmatched bases: 0. The CDR3 nucleotides read TGCAGCGTTGGGGACAGGGTGAACACTGAAGCTTTCTTT. This encodes CSVGDRVNTEAFF.

The chain joins TRBV25-1 to TRBJ1-2; D remains unclear. CDR1 and CDR2 from the germline V gene are MGHDK and SYGVNS. V lost 6 bases and J lost 7, with 12 bases in between. The CDR3 has 12 residues. CDR3 in amino acids: CASRMGNGGYTF. For the CDR3, the DNA is TGTGCCAGCAGGATGGGGAACGGTGGCTACACCTTC.

The V and J genes are TRBV4-2 and TRBJ2-3, with TRBD1 matching over 10 bases. J was trimmed by 5 bases and V by 1 base; bases with no gene match: 9. Germline-derived CDR1 and CDR2 are LGHNA and YNFKEQ. The length of the CDR3 is 17 residues. The CDR3 DNA reads TGTGCCAGCAGCCAAGGATCCGGGACAGGGGCTGAAGATACGCAGTATTTT. This translates into CASSQGSGTGAEDTQYF.

The gene calls are TRBV2 and TRBJ2-7; D call uncertain. The germline V and J ends were trimmed by 3 bases and 1 base, with 4 bases remaining between them. This CDR3 is built from 12 residues. In germline, CDR1 is SNHLY, CDR2 FYNNEI. The CDR3, as DNA: TGTGCCAGCAGTGACGGGTCCTACGAGCAGTACTTC. It yields the protein CASSDGSYEQYF.

The gene calls are TRBV7-2 and TRBJ2-7; 9 bases line up with TRBD2. Germline CDR1 is SGHTA and CDR2 is FQGNSA. J gave up 6 bases and V 5 bases, and 11 bases lay outside the gene matches. The length of the CDR3 is 15 residues. The CDR3 DNA reads TGTGCCAGCAGCCCAGGCGGCGGGGGGGCTCCCGAGCAGTACTTC. Its protein is CASSPGGGGAPEQYF. Using reference TRBV7-2 and TRBJ2-7 for the parts outside the CDR3, the full variable domain is GAGVSQSPSNKVTEKGKDVELRCDPISGHTALYWYRQSLGQGLEFLIYFQGNSAPDKSGLPSDRFSAERTGGSVSTLTIQRTQQEDSAVYLCASSPGGGGAPEQYFGPGTRLTVT.

The chain carries TRBV27 and TRBJ2-7, with TRBD1 identical over 7 bases. Trimming removed 5 bases from V and 4 bases from J; junction bases left unmatched: 17. Germline lookup yields CDR1 MNHEY and CDR2 SMNVEV (reference sequence). This CDR3 is built from 17 residues. The CDR3 is CASSKGSPGTAIYEQYF. CDR3 nucleotides: TGTGCCAGCAGTAAGGGGAGTCCCGGGACAGCCATTTACGAGCAGTACTTC.

V and J are TRBV29-1 and TRBJ2-3, with 16 bases fitting TRBD2. CDR1 and CDR2 from the germline V gene are SQVTM and ANQGSEA. Trimming took 5 bases from V and 6 from J; bases not matched to a gene: 11. The CDR3 runs to 17 residues. The CDR3 region has the DNA TGCAGCGTTCCCGGGACTAGCGGGGGGGCCCCCCCCGATACGCAGTATTTT. Its protein is CSVPGTSGGAPPDTQYF.

The chain links TRBV4-3 to TRBJ1-4; D is undetermined. V was pared by 3 bases and J by 4 bases, with 12 bases between. There are 15 residues in the CDR3. Germline lookup yields CDR1 LGHNA and CDR2 YSLEER. The CDR3 protein is CASSHADNYNEKLFF. CDR3 nucleotide sequence: TGCGCCAGCAGCCACGCTGACAATTATAATGAAAAACTGTTTTTT.

The chain combines TRBV19 with TRBJ1-1; perhaps TRBD1 as D (6 bases). CDR3 length: 11 residues. The germline gives CDR1 LNHDA, CDR2 SQIVND (reference sequence). V lost 8 bases to trimming and J lost 9 bases, with 13 bases between them. The CDR3 sequence is CASGWTAQAFF. The DNA for the CDR3 is TGTGCCAGTGGGTGGACAGCTCAAGCTTTCTTT.

The V call is TRBV27, the J call TRBJ2-5; TRBD1 or TRBD2 may be the D gene (5 bases each). V was clipped by 8 bases and J by 5 bases, with 12 bases between them. Germline V gene sequence: CDR1 MNHEY, CDR2 SMNVEV (reference sequence). The CDR3 consists of 12 residues. The CDR3 nucleotides are TGTGCCAGCGGTCCGGGGCGGGAGACCCAGTACTTC. As protein: CASGPGRETQYF.

This clone has only a few counts. This chain links TRBV7-8 with TRBJ1-1; the match to TRBD1 covers 8 bases. The CDR3 is 15 amino acids. The ends lost 5 bases at V and 6 bases at J; junction bases unmatched: 11. Germline CDR1 and CDR2: SGHVS and FQNEAQ. The CDR3 DNA reads as TGTGCCAGCAGCCCAAACAGGGGGAGGGAGCCTGAAGCTTTCTTT. This translates into CASSPNRGREPEAFF.

This chain links TRBV6-5 with TRBJ1-1, with TRBD1 as a possible D gene (5 bases). This CDR3 has 13 amino acids. Germline V lookup: CDR1 MNHEY, CDR2 SVGAGI. Deletions cut 6 bases from V and 4 bases from J, with 12 bases between. CDR3 nucleotides: TGTGCCAGCAGACAGGCAGGGATCACTGAAGCTTTCTTT. Its translation is CASRQAGITEAFF.

The V gene is TRBV7-3, the J gene TRBJ2-1, with D unresolved. This CDR3 contains 13 residues. Per germline, CDR1 SGHTA and CDR2 FQGTGA. Trimming left V 0 bases short and J 3 bases short, with 3 bases between. The CDR3 coding sequence is TGTGCCAGCAGCTTAACCGACTACAATGAGCAGTTCTTC. Translated: CASSLTDYNEQFF.